These 17 T cell receptor beta chains were all obtained from the same sample, sequenced in a study of blood T cell repertoires in COVID-19. The table came from immunoSEQ multiplex PCR; TCRdb's copy has only in-frame clones and leaves some out. The sample lists some 410,000 clones, approximately 90% seen once, with over 0.9% in the top ten. Sequencing was performed on PBMCs or T cells enriched from blood (not recorded which). The receptors were sampled from a woman in her 30s with acute COVID-19.

V usage is TRBV5-1 and J usage is TRBJ1-6; 9 bases agree with TRBD1. The V and J ends lost 4 bases and 5 bases, in that order; junction bases with no gene match: 4. CDR1 and CDR2 (germline): SGHRS, YFSETQ. The CDR3 runs to 15 residues. The CDR3 DNA reads TGCGCCAGCAGCCCCAGGACAGGGGATAATTCACCCCTCCACTTT. Protein sequence: CASSPRTGDNSPLHF.

The V call is TRBV18, the J call TRBJ2-5; 12 bases match TRBD1. Trimming took 3 bases from V and 4 from J; bases not matched to a gene: 3. This CDR3 comprises 15 residues. Germline V CDR1 and CDR2: KGHSH, LQKENI. The CDR3 DNA reads TGTGCCAGCTCACCGGGGACAGGGGGCCTAGAGACCCAGTACTTC. Translated, it gives CASSPGTGGLETQYF.

The chain is built from TRBV18 and TRBJ1-6, with 8 bases that match TRBD1. The J segment lost 7 bases and the V segment lost 2 bases, leaving 7 bases of the junction unmatched. CDR1 and CDR2 (germline): KGHSH, LQKENI. This CDR3 is built from 16 residues. In DNA, the CDR3 is TGTGCCAGCTCACCATCATGGGACAGGCGGAATTCACCCCTCCACTTT. Translation gives CASSPSWDRRNSPLHF.

The chain uses TRBV7-3 and TRBJ2-7, with D unresolved. Trimming pared 0 bases from V and 0 bases from J, leaving 6 bases between. Germline V lookup: CDR1 SGHTA, CDR2 FQGTGA. This CDR3 is 14 amino acids long. CDR3 coding DNA: TGTGCCAGCAGCTTAACCAGAAGCTCCTACGAGCAGTACTTC. The encoded protein is CASSLTRSSYEQYF. Full variable domain (outside the CDR3, taken from reference TRBV7-3 and TRBJ2-7): GAGVSQTPSNKVTEKGKYVELRCDPISGHTALYWYRQSLGQGPEFLIYFQGTGAADDSGLPNDRFFAVRPEGSVSTLKIQRTERGDSAVYLCASSLTRSSYEQYFGPGTRLTVT.

The chain has TRBV5-4 and TRBJ2-7, with 8 bases identical to TRBD2. Germline trimming cut 2 bases from V and 7 bases from J; bases unmatched to any gene: 5. The CDR3 is 13 residues long. Per the germline V gene, CDR1 is SGHNT and CDR2 is YYREEE (reference sequence). CDR3 in amino acids: CASSLGTSREQYF. As DNA, the CDR3 is TGTGCCAGCAGCTTAGGGACTAGTCGGGAGCAGTACTTC.

This chain links TRBV24-1 with TRBJ2-7; 7 nucleotides align to TRBD1. The V segment lost 3 bases and the J segment 2 bases; nucleotides outside the gene matches: 6. Per the germline V gene, CDR1 is KGHDR and CDR2 is SFDVKD. The CDR3 contains 15 residues. The CDR3 region has the DNA TGTGCCACCAGTGATACCCGACAGGGAGCCTACGAGCAGTACTTC. Protein: CATSDTRQGAYEQYF.

The chain joins TRBV30 to TRBJ1-2; 10 positions match TRBD1. The CDR3 totals 15 residues. J gave up 4 bases and V 0 bases, and 5 bases lay outside the gene matches. The germline V gene encodes CDR1 GTSNPN and CDR2 SVGIG (reference sequence). CDR3 nucleotides: TGTGCCTGGAGTGTGTGGGGACAGGGGACCTATGGCTACACCTTC. Protein: CAWSVWGQGTYGYTF.

In regard to this clone: The sample has other DNA sequences that encode this CDR3 too. The chain links TRBV5-1 to TRBJ2-7; D remains ambiguous. The CDR3 is 14 amino acids. The germline V gene encodes CDR1 SGHRS and CDR2 YFSETQ. Trimming took off 0 bases at V and 0 bases at J, with 7 bases between the two ends. The CDR3 is CASSLGRSSYEQYF. As DNA, the CDR3 is TGCGCCAGCAGCTTGGGTCGCAGCTCCTACGAGCAGTACTTC.

This clone was picked up one time. DNA of the CDR3: TGTGCCACCAGCACAGCAATAAAGCGGGGGGGGTACAATGAGCAGTTCTTC. Protein sequence: CATSTAIKRGGYNEQFF. V is TRBV15 and J is TRBJ2-1; 10 nucleotides line up with TRBD2. J gave up 4 bases and V 4 bases, and 10 bases lay outside the gene matches. Germline CDR1 reads LNHNV; CDR2 reads YYDKDF (reference sequence). The CDR3 runs 17 residues.

V is TRBV19 and J is TRBJ1-5, with 8 positions matching TRBD1. Trimming removed 4 bases from V and 6 bases from J; junction bases left unmatched: 11. Germline V CDR1 and CDR2: LNHDA, SQIVND (reference sequence). CDR3 length: 16 amino acids. The CDR3 DNA sequence: TGTGCCAGTAGTAGCCATCAGGGGGCTTACGGTCAGCCCCAGCATTTT. Amino acids: CASSSHQGAYGQPQHF. Together with reference TRBV19 and TRBJ1-5, the CDR3 gives the full variable domain: DGGITQSPKYLFRKEGQNVTLSCEQNLNHDAMYWYRQDPGQGLRLIYYSQIVNDFQKGDIAEGYSVSREKKESFPLTVTSAQKNPTAFYLCASSSHQGAYGQPQHFGDGTRLSIL.

In this sample, this clone turned up a few times. The chain joins TRBV5-1 to TRBJ1-1; 7 bases agree with TRBD1. The V and J ends lost 4 bases and 5 bases, in that order; junction bases with no gene match: 11. Germline V lookup: CDR1 SGHRS, CDR2 YFSETQ. This CDR3 spans 15 amino acids. For the CDR3, the DNA is TGCGCCAGCAGCCAAAGACAGGGCGGTGGGACTGAAGCTTTCTTT. Its translation: CASSQRQGGGTEAFF.

The chain has TRBV5-1 and TRBJ2-1, with 7 bases aligning to TRBD1. Germline assignment: CDR1 SGHRS and CDR2 YFSETQ. The CDR3 loop spans 15 amino acids. Germline trimming cut 4 bases from V and 4 bases from J; bases unmatched to any gene: 8. The CDR3 DNA is TGCGCCAGCAGCAAAGGGACAGCTAAATACAATGAGCAGTTCTTC. Translation gives CASSKGTAKYNEQFF.

In its sample, this clone was seen once. CDR3 DNA sequence: TGTGCCTTGGATCGTGGGACAGTCTATGGCTACACCTTC. Translation: CALDRGTVYGYTF. V usage is TRBV30 and J usage is TRBJ1-2; 7 positions agree with TRBD1. Germline V gene lookup returns CDR1 GTSNPN and CDR2 SVGIG (reference sequence). This CDR3 spans 13 amino acids. Trimming at V came to 7 bases and at J to 4 bases, leaving 9 bases not matched to a gene.

The chain is built from TRBV27 and TRBJ1-4; 7 bases are a match to TRBD1. Per germline, CDR1 MNHEY and CDR2 SMNVEV (reference sequence). V was clipped by 7 bases and J by 5 bases; unmatched bases: 7. CDR3 length: 14 residues. The CDR3 here is CASTSGQFNEKLFF. The CDR3 nucleotides are TGTGCCAGCACTTCGGGACAGTTCAATGAAAAACTGTTTTTT.

The chain carries TRBV27 and TRBJ2-7, with D perhaps matching TRBD2 (5 bases). Germline V gene lookup returns CDR1 MNHEY and CDR2 SMNVEV (reference sequence). With 5 bases removed from V and 2 bases from J, the gap between germline ends came to 16 bases. The CDR3 is 15 residues long. The CDR3 DNA sequence: TGTGCCAGCAGTATCTATGGGAGTTCCCCCTACGAGCAGTACTTC. It specifies CASSIYGSSPYEQYF.

The gene calls are TRBV10-3 and TRBJ2-7; D might be TRBD1 (5 bases). Germline assignment: CDR1 ENHRY and CDR2 SYGVKD. V gave up 6 bases and J gave up 5 bases, with 14 bases separating them. The CDR3 has 13 amino acids. CDR3 protein: CAIRMDNGHEQYF. CDR3 nucleotides: TGTGCCATCAGGATGGACAACGGGCACGAGCAGTACTTC.

This clone appeared once. The chain links TRBV6-5 to TRBJ1-6; D might be TRBD1 (6 bases). The CDR3 loop spans 13 amino acids. Germline V gives CDR1 MNHEY, CDR2 SVGAGI. The V end was cut by 5 bases, the J end by 4 bases, with 6 bases between. In DNA form, the CDR3 reads TGTGCCAGCAGTACAGGGTATAATTCACCCCTCCACTTT. This gives the protein CASSTGYNSPLHF.